This T cell receptor (beta chain) was documented in a study of identical twins. The study, taken as a whole, reports: Beta out-of-frame twin sharing showed a weaker excess.

Per germline, CDR1 MNHEY and CDR2 SVGAGI. The CDR3 has 16 residues. Template switching, a step in the protocol, added a universal primer site, and cDNA carried unique molecular identifiers. MiXCR, applied by TCRdb to the 5' RACE reads, yields one record per CDR3 protein. The data contain 1.5 million or so distinct CDR3 sequences, about 30% of them singletons. Details on this clonotype: Its antigen is still unknown.

This receptor was taken from a newborn girl in good health. Material: cord blood. V usage is TRBV6-5 and J usage is TRBJ2-7, with 11 positions matching TRBD2. With the DNA end fitting TRBJ2-5 better, the J assignment may be wrong. CDR3 protein: CATAPYSGRAQETQYF. As DNA, the CDR3 is TGTGCCACCGCCCCTTATAGCGGGAGGGCCCAAGAGACCCAGTACTTC.